The entry below describes one T cell receptor (beta chain). Its antigen is currently unknown. Losses at the gene ends were 5 bases for V and 4 bases for J; bases not matched to a gene: 5. Germline CDR1 reads SGHVS; CDR2 reads FQNEAQ. The CDR3 extends over 15 amino acids. The data are from a study of cytomegalovirus exposure and HLA in healthy donors. Study summary: A previous analysis identified 117 million unique TCR beta sequences derived from roughly 180 million T cells.

Points from the study as a whole: The Asian-associated ancestry cluster reportedly had fewer N-insertions than the approximately 630-donor mean in a later analysis. Some segments of the V type, notably TRBV6-2 and TRBV6-3, were excluded as indistinguishable. What TCR beta sequences reportedly achieved was accurate prediction of HLA-A and HLA-B alleles in most subjects.

Primers for the PCR totalled 60 Vbeta and 13 Jbeta. Assay used: immunoSEQ multiplex PCR; TCRdb lists only in-frame clones, some missing. Among 95,000 to 150,000 clones listed, around 75% were seen once. The clonotype comes from a woman in her 40s in good health and CMV-seropositive. The sequenced sample consisted of PBMCs. This rearrangement joins TRBV7-8 to TRBJ2-1; 10 bases are a match to TRBD2. The CDR3 DNA is TGTGCCAGCAGCAAAGGACTAGCGGAATACAATGAGCAGTTCTTC. It translates to CASSKGLAEYNEQFF.